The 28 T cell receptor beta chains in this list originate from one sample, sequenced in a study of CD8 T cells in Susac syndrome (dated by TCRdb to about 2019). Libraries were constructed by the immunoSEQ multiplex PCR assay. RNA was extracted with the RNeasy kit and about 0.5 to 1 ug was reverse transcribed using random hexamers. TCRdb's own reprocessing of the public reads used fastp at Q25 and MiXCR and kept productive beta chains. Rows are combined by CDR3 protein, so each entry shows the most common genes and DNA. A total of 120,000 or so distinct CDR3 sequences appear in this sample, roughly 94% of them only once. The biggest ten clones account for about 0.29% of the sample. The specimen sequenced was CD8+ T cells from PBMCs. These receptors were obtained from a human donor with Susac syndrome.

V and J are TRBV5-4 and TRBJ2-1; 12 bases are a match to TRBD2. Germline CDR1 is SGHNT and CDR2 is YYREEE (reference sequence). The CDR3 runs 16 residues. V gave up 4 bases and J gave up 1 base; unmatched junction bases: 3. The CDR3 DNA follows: TGTGCCAGCAGCCTCGGGACTAGCGGGTCCTACAATGAGCAGTTCTTC. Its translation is CASSLGTSGSYNEQFF.

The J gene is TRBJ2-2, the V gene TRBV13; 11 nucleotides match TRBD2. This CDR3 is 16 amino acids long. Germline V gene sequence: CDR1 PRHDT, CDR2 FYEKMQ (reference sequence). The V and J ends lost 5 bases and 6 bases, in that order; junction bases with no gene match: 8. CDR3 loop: CASSPTSGGSSGELFF. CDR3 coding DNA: TGTGCCAGCAGCCCCACTAGCGGGGGAAGTTCCGGGGAGCTGTTTTTT. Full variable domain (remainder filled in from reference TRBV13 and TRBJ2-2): AAGVIQSPRHLIKEKRETATLKCYPIPRHDTVYWYQQGPGQDPQFLISFYEKMQSDKGSIPDRFSAQQFSDYHSELNMSSLELGDSALYFCASSPTSGGSSGELFFGEGSRLTVL.

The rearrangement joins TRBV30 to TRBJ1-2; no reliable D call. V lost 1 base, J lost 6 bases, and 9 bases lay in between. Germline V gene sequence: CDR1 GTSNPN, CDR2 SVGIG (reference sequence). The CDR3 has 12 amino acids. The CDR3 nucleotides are TGTGCCTGGAGTGCGACAACGGATGGCTACACCTTC. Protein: CAWSATTDGYTF. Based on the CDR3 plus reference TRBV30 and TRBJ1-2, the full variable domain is SQTIHQWPATLVQPVGSPLSLECTVEGTSNPNLYWYRQAAGRGLQLLFYSVGIGQISSEVPQNLSASRPQDRQFILSSKKLLLSDSGFYLCAWSATTDGYTFGSGTRLTVV.

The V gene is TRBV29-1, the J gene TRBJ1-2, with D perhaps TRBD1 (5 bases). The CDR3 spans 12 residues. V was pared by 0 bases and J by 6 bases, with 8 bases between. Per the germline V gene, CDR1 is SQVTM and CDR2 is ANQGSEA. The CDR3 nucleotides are TGCAGCGTTGAAGACGACAGAGATGGCTACACCTTC. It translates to CSVEDDRDGYTF.

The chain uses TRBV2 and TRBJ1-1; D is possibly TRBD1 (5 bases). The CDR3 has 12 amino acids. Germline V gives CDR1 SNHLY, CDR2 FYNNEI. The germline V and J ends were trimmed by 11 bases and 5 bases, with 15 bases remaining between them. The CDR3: CAVRALRTEAFF. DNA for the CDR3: TGTGCCGTCAGGGCATTGAGGACTGAAGCTTTCTTT.

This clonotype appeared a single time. The CDR3: CASRRDRDYGYTF. As DNA, the CDR3 is TGTGCCAGCAGACGGGACAGGGACTATGGCTACACCTTC. The chain couples TRBV3-1 to TRBJ1-2; 9 bases line up with TRBD1. Germline trimming cut 6 bases from V and 3 bases from J; bases unmatched to any gene: 2. This CDR3 has 13 amino acids. Germline V gives CDR1 LGHDT, CDR2 YNNKEL (reference sequence). Variable domain in full (rest from reference TRBV3-1 and TRBJ1-2): DTAVSQTPKYLVTQMGNDKSIKCEQNLGHDTMYWYKQDSKKFLKIMFSYNNKELIINETVPNRFSPKSPDKAHLNLHINSLELGDSAVYFCASRRDRDYGYTFGSGTRLTVV.

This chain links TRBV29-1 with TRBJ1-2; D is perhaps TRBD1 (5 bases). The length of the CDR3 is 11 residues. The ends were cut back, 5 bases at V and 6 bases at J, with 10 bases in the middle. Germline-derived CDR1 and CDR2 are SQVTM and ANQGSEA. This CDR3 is CSVPGADGYTF. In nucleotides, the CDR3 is TGCAGCGTTCCCGGGGCCGATGGCTACACCTTC.

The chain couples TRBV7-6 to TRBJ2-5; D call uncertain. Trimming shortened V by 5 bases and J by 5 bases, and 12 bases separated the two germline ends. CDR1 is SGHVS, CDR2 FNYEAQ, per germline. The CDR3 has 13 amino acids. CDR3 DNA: TGTGCCAGCAGCGATCTTGGAAGGGAGACCCAGTACTTC. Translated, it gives CASSDLGRETQYF.

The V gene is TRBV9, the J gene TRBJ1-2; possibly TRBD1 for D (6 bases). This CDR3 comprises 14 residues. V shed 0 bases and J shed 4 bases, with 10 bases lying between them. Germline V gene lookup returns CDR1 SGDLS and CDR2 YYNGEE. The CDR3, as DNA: TGTGCCAGCAGCGTAGGGGACACCTTCTATGGCTACACCTTC. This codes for CASSVGDTFYGYTF.

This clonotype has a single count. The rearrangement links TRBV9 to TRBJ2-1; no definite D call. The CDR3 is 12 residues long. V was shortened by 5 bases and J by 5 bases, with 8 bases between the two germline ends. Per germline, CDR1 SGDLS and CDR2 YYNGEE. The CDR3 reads CASSGLDNEQFF. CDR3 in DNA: TGTGCCAGCAGTGGGTTGGACAATGAGCAGTTCTTC.

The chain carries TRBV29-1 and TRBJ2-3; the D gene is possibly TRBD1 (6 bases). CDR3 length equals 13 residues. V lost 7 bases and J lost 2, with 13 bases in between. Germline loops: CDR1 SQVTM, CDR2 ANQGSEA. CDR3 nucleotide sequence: TGCAGCGCCGAGGGGACACTCACAGATACGCAGTATTTT. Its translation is CSAEGTLTDTQYF.

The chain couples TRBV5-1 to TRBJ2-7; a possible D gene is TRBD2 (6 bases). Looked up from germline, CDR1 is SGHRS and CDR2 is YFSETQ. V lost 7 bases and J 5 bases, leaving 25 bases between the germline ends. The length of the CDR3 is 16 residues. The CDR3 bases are TGCGCCAGCGCGTCGTCCCCGCGGGAAGTCTGGAACGAGCAGTACTTC. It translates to CASASSPREVWNEQYF.

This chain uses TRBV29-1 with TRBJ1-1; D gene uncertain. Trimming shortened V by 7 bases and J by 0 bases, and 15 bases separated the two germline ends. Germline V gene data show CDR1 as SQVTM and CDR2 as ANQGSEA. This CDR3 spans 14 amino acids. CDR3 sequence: CSAYQDLMNTEAFF. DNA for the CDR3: TGCAGCGCCTATCAGGATCTCATGAACACTGAAGCTTTCTTT.

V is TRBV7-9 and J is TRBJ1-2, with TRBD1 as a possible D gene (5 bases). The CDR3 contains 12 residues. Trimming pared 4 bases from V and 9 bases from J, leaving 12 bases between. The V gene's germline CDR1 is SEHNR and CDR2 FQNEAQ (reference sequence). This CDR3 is CASSSGSIRYTF. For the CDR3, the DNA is TGTGCCAGCAGCTCAGGGTCTATTCGCTACACCTTC.

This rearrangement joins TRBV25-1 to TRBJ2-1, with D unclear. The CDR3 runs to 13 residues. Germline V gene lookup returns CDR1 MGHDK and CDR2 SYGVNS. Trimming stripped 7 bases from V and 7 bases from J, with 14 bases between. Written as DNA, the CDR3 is TGTGCCAGCATAAAAATAGGGAAGAATGAGCAGTTCTTC. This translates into CASIKIGKNEQFF.

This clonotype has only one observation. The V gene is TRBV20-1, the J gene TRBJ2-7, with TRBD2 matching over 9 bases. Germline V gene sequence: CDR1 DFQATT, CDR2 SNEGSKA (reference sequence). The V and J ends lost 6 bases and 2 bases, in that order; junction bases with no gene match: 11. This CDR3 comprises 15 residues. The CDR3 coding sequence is TGCAGTGCGGAAGTTAGCGGGGGATCACCCTACGAGCAGTACTTC. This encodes CSAEVSGGSPYEQYF.

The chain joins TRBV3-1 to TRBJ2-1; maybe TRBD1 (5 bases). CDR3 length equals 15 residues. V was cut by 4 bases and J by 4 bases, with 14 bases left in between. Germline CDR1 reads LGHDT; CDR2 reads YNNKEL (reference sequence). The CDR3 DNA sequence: TGTGCCAGCAGCCCCCCAGGGCCAAAATACAATGAGCAGTTCTTC. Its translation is CASSPPGPKYNEQFF.

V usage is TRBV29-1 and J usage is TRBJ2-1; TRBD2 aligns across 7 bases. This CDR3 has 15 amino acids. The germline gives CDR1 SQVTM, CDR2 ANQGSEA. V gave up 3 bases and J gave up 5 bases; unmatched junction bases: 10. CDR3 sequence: CSVDGRGEKDNEQFF. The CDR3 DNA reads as TGCAGCGTTGACGGTCGGGGGGAAAAGGACAATGAGCAGTTCTTC.

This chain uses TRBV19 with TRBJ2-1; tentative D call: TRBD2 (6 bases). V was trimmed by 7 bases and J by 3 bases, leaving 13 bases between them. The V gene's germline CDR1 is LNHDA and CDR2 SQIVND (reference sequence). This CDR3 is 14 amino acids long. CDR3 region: CASTPGGVYNEQFF. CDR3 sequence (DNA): TGTGCCAGTACCCCTGGAGGGGTCTACAATGAGCAGTTCTTC.

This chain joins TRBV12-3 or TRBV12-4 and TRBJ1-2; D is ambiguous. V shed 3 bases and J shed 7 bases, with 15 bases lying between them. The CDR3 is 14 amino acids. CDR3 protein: CASSFSVGPLGYTF. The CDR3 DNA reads TGTGCCAGCAGTTTTAGTGTTGGCCCCCTTGGCTACACCTTC.

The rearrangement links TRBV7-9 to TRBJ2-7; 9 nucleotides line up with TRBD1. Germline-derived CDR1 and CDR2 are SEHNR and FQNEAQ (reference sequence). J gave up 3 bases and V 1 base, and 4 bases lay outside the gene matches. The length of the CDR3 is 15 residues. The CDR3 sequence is CASSLDGTGLYEQYF. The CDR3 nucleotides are TGTGCCAGCAGCTTAGACGGGACAGGGCTCTACGAGCAGTACTTC. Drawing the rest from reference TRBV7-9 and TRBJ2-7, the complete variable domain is DTGVSQNPRHKITKRGQNVTFRCDPISEHNRLYWYRQTLGQGPEFLTYFQNEAQLEKSRLLSDRFSAERPKGSFSTLEIQRTEQGDSAMYLCASSLDGTGLYEQYFGPGTRLTVT.

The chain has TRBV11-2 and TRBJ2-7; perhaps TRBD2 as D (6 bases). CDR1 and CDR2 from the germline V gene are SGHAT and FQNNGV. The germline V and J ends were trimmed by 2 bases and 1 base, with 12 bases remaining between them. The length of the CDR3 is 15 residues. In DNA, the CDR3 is TGTGCCAGCAGCTTATTTCGCGGGGCTTCCTACGAGCAGTACTTC. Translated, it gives CASSLFRGASYEQYF.

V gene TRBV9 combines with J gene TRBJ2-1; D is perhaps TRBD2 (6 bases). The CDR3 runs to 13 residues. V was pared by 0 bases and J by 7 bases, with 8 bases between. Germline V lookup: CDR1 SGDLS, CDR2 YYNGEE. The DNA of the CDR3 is TGTGCCAGCAGCGTAGGTCGGGGGAATGAGCAGTTCTTC. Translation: CASSVGRGNEQFF. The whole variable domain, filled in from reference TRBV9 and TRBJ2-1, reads DSGVTQTPKHLITATGQRVTLRCSPRSGDLSVYWYQQSLDQGLQFLIQYYNGEERAKGNILERFSAQQFPDLHSELNLSSLELGDSALYFCASSVGRGNEQFFGPGTRLTVL.

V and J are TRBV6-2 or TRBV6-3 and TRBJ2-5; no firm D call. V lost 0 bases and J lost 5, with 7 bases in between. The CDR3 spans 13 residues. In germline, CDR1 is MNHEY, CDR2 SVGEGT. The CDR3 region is CASSYSGRETQYF. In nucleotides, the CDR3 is TGTGCCAGCAGTTACTCGGGTCGGGAGACCCAGTACTTC.

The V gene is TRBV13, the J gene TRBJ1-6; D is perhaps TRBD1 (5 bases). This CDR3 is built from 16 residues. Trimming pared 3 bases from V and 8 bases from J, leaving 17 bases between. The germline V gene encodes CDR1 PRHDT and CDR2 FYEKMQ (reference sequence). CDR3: CASSFGDPSEDSPLHF. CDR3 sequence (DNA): TGTGCCAGCAGCTTTGGGGACCCGTCGGAAGATTCACCCCTCCACTTT. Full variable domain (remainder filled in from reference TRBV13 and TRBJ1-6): AAGVIQSPRHLIKEKRETATLKCYPIPRHDTVYWYQQGPGQDPQFLISFYEKMQSDKGSIPDRFSAQQFSDYHSELNMSSLELGDSALYFCASSFGDPSEDSPLHFGNGTRLTVT.

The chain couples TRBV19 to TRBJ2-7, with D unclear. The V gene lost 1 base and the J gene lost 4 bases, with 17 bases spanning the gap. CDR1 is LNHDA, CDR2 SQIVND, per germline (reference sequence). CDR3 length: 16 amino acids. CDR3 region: CASSIALTLGRYEQYF. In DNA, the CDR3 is TGTGCCAGTAGTATAGCCTTAACCTTGGGTCGGTACGAGCAGTACTTC.

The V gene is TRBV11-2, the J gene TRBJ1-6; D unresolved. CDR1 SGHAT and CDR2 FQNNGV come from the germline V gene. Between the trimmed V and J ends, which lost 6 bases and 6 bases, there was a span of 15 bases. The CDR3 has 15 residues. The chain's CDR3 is CASRFAGQVNSPLHF. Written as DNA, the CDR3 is TGTGCCAGCAGGTTCGCCGGGCAGGTTAATTCACCCCTCCACTTT.

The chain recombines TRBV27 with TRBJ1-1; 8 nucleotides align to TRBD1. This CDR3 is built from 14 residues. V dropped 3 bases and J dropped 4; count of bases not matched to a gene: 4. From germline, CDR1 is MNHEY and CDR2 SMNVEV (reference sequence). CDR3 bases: TGTGCCAGCAGTTTCGCGACAGGGGCCACTGAAGCTTTCTTT. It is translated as CASSFATGATEAFF.